This T cell receptor (beta chain) was obtained from a study of blood T cell repertoires in COVID-19 (TCRdb year 2020). At the level of the whole study: Collaborator samples came from the United States, Italy and Spain and covered acute and convalescent phases of COVID-19. The prospective study material was composed of cDNA or gDNA derived from T cells, B-cell-depleted T cells, or PBMCs. HLA class I and class II types, where available, came from metadata supplied by the sample provider rather than from assay-based typing. Nearly every sample came with metadata listing a de-identified subject ID, COVID-19 status, age in years and sex. Samples were obtained from the ongoing ImmuneRACE study (first 160 participants) and from over 1,000 subjects provided by 6 global collaborators. Subjects who had been exposed to COVID-19, were actively infected with it, or had recovered from it provided the deeply sampled blood TCRbeta repertoires that made up the dataset. A freely available public database, intended as a resource for researchers studying the immune response to SARS-CoV-2, is where the repertoires were released. General findings and caveats noted by the study authors: The amount of clinical and demographic metadata varied by source and participant and was provided uncurated.

In the case of this clone: The target of this receptor is not known. Base qualities are not recorded, but no much larger clone differs from it by a single base.

TCRbeta CDR3 regions were amplified from genomic DNA using the immunoSEQ Assay, a bias-controlled multiplex PCR. The study's own analysis went as follows. Within the assay, amplification of reference gene primers was used to estimate how many nucleated cells each sample contained. To quantify the absolute abundance of each unique TCRbeta CDR3 rearrangement, sequence reads were collapsed and filtered. For each sample, productive Simpson clonality was calculated as the square root of Simpson's diversity index across productive rearrangements. TCRdb mirrors the immuneACCESS table, restricted to in-frame sequences. Some clones are absent from its copies; in checked studies, under half trace to an unresolved V gene, and the reason for the others is unknown. V and J calls and clone size are copied from that table; D and trimming were computed from the DNA. The sample table shows approximately 300,000 clones, and 80% to 90% are seen once. The ten largest clones represent 6.3% of the sample.

One collaborating source in Seattle enrolled patients during active infection and followed them longitudinally through the course of disease. The collaborating institutions used their own protocols to collect whole blood in K2EDTA tubes. For TCRbeta analysis, collaborator samples were shipped as frozen whole blood, as isolated PBMCs, or as DNA extracted from either sample type. Germline trimming: 3 bases from V, 1 base from J; junction bases outside gene matches: 4. The CDR3 measures 15 amino acids from cysteine to phenylalanine. The kept DNA is CDR3 alone, 45 bases in frame from the first base. Looking up the germline V gene (reference sequence) yields CDR1 SEHNR and CDR2 FQNEAQ.

Sequenced input: peripheral blood. This TCR was recovered from a woman aged 45 to 65 with COVID-19, enrolled during active disease. The rearranged segments are TRBV7-9 and TRBJ1-1, with TRBD1 matching 8 junction bases. The CDR3 is CASSFQGTGNTEAFF. The nucleotides are TGTGCCAGCAGCTTCCAAGGGACAGGGAACACTGAAGCTTTCTTT.